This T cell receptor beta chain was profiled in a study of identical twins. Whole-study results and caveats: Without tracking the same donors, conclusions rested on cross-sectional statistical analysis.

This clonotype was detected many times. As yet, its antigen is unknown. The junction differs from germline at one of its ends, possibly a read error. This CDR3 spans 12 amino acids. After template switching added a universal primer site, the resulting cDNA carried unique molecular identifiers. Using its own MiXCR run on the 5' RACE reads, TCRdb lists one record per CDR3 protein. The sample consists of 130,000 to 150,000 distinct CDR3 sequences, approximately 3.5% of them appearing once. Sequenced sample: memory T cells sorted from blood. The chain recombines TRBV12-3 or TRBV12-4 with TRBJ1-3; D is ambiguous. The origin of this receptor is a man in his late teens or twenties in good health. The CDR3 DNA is TGTGCCAGCAGCTTAGGTGGAAACACCATATATTTT. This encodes CASSLGGNTIYF.